This T cell receptor beta chain was recorded in a study of cytomegalovirus exposure and HLA in healthy donors. Study conclusions and caveats: An observed cluster of highly shared sequence variants was recorded as a likely sequencing artifact. Associated with HLA alleles at 0.05 false discovery rate in a later analysis were around 17,000 TCR beta sequences. Immune exposure information available was restricted to CMV serostatus.

These donors, healthy bone marrow donors, were studied. The PCR had 60 Vbeta and 13 Jbeta primers. Sequencing used immunoSEQ multiplex PCR; TCRdb keeps in-frame clones, though not all of them. The profile shows approximately 160,000 clones, approximately 81% of them singletons. The germline CDR1 and CDR2 sequences are SEHNR and FQNEAQ (reference sequence). The J segment lost 3 bases and the V segment lost 3 bases, leaving 9 bases of the junction unmatched. The CDR3 covers 16 residues. Concerning this clone itself: Its antigen remains unknown.

This TCR was recovered from a male donor in good health and CMV-seronegative. The chain couples TRBV7-9 to TRBJ2-7; 9 bases line up with TRBD1. The source material was PBMCs. The CDR3: CASSFVLGQGGYEQYF. The DNA for the CDR3 is TGTGCCAGCAGCTTTGTTTTGGGACAGGGTGGCTACGAGCAGTACTTC.